This TCR beta chain was recovered during a study of blood T cells in healthy people across ages. A J-beta primer mix and a sample-barcoded 5' primer were used in a second PCR of about 7 to 12 cycles. TCRdb used MiXCR to reprocess the 5' RACE reads, holding one entry per CDR3 protein. This repertoire shows roughly 800,000 distinct CDR3 sequences, 20% to 25% found once; its top ten account for 9.4%. About 10 milliliters of peripheral blood were drawn from each donor into EDTA-treated tubes. Trimming cost V 6 bases and J 6 bases, with 14 bases left between them. Per germline, CDR1 SNHLY and CDR2 FYNNEI. The CDR3 runs to 13 residues. The data were also submitted as part of a second study, on T cells of mothers and their children. That paper notes: Related and unrelated pairs show TCR recombination output that thymic selection shapes similarly. Slightly higher overlap, not significant, was seen in related mother-child pairs than in unrelated pairs. The authors detected no persistent microchimeric T cell clones.

Material: blood. The sequence was collected from a boy under 18 in good health. V gene TRBV2 combines with J gene TRBJ1-1, with no clear D. In nucleotides, the CDR3 is TGTGCCAGCAGGACTCTTCAGACTTCTGAAGCTTTCTTT. It is translated as CASRTLQTSEAFF.